Presented here are 6 T cell receptor beta chains from one specimen sequenced in a study of regulatory T cells in long-lasting Graves disease. Time point in this sample: persistent/refractory GD, antithyroid drugs over 5 years with positive TRAb. From PBMCs, RNA was extracted and then used to make the TCR library. Researchers made TCR beta libraries by using iRepertoire HTBI primers and running Arm-PCR on CDR3 regions. TCRdb redid the calling of the multiplex PCR reads with MiXCR, one entry per CDR3 protein. The sample carries 430,000 or so distinct CDR3 sequences, roughly 21% recorded once. The sequencing here drew on peripheral blood mononuclear cells (PBMCs), taken when the disease was refractory, from a patient treated with antithyroid drugs. The receptor source for this set is a female donor with Graves disease.

This clonotype was counted a single time. This chain connects TRBV11-2 to TRBJ2-4, with D possibly being TRBD2 (6 bases). Trimming removed 6 bases from V and 8 bases from J, with 14 bases in between. Germline-derived CDR1 and CDR2 are SGHAT and FQNNGV. The CDR3 sequence is 13 residues long. CDR3 in amino acids: CASRGDSGDIQYF. The DNA of the CDR3 is TGTGCCAGCAGGGGGGACTCGGGGGACATTCAGTACTTC. Full variable domain (rest looked up from reference TRBV11-2 and TRBJ2-4): EAGVAQSPRYKIIEKRQSVAFWCNPISGHATLYWYQQILGQGPKLLIQFQNNGVVDDSQLPKDRFSAERLKGVDSTLKIQPAKLEDSAVYLCASRGDSGDIQYFGAGTRLSVL.

The chain joins TRBV27 to TRBJ2-7, with D uncertain. The germline V gene encodes CDR1 MNHEY and CDR2 SMNVEV (reference sequence). The ends were cut back, 3 bases at V and 2 bases at J, with 11 bases in the middle. The CDR3 covers 14 residues. CDR3 nucleotides: TGTGCCAGCAGTTTTTTAGGCGGTACCTACGAGCAGTACTTC. As protein: CASSFLGGTYEQYF.

This clonotype was seen repeatedly, ten times or more. V gene TRBV12-3 or TRBV12-4 combines with J gene TRBJ1-2, with 10 nucleotides matching TRBD1. V trimming: 5 bases; J trimming: 7 bases; junction bases outside the gene matches: 7. This CDR3 is built from 14 residues. The CDR3 here is CASSLLDRGIGYTF. The CDR3 nucleotides read TGTGCCAGCAGTCTCCTGGACAGGGGGATTGGCTACACCTTC.

To note about this clonotype: The conserved final phenylalanine or tryptophan is absent from the CDR3, which likely points to a read error. V gene TRBV3-1 combines with J gene TRBJ2-7, with 9 bases matching TRBD2. The length of the CDR3 is 14 residues. Germline V gene data show CDR1 as LGHDT and CDR2 as YNNKEL (reference sequence). With 3 bases clipped from V and 2 bases from J, the junction kept 2 bases outside the gene matches. The CDR3 DNA sequence: TGTGCCAGCAGCCATAGCGGGAGAGCCTACGAGCAGTACTCC. Protein sequence: CASSHSGRAYEQYS.

This clonotype has more than one count but fewer than ten. The chain is built from TRBV27 and TRBJ2-7; a possible D gene is TRBD2 (7 bases). This CDR3 is built from 15 residues. Germline V gene lookup returns CDR1 MNHEY and CDR2 SMNVEV (reference sequence). In nucleotides, the CDR3 is TGTGCGACACAGGAGGGGGAGGGCCTTATCCACGAGCAGTACTTC. Translating gives CATQEGEGLIHEQYF.

The CDR3 bases are TGTGCCAGCAGTGGTAGCGGGAGCGGTAAAGAGACCCAGTACTTC. It codes for CASSGSGSGKETQYF. This rearrangement joins TRBV2 to TRBJ2-5, with 9 positions matching TRBD2. The CDR3 runs to 15 residues. The ends lost 4 bases at V and 3 bases at J; junction bases unmatched: 6. Germline CDR1 is SNHLY and CDR2 is FYNNEI. Drawing the rest from reference TRBV2 and TRBJ2-5, the complete variable domain is EPEVTQTPSHQVTQMGQEVILRCVPISNHLYFYWYRQILGQKVEFLVSFYNNEISEKSEIFDDQFSVERPDGSNFTLKIRSTKLEDSAMYFCASSGSGSGKETQYFGPGTRLLVL.